This T cell receptor (beta chain) was found in a study of T cells in tumors after PD-1 blockade. Whole-study context: Patients had no prior checkpoint blockade, systemic immunosuppressants, or anti-cancer therapy within 4 weeks. Each patient got pembrolizumab 200 mg every 3 weeks or cemiplimab 350 mg every 2 weeks. General study results and limits: Peripheral recruitment is suggested, as some novel exhausted tumor clones were in pre-treatment blood.

This CDR3 is 13 amino acids long. Germline V gene sequence: CDR1 MNHEY, CDR2 SMNVEV (reference sequence). The germline V and J ends were trimmed by 3 bases and 5 bases, with 8 bases remaining between them. Points on this clone: Its antigen is not known.

Only in-frame clones appear in the TCRdb table, and some are missing; sequencing was by immunoSEQ multiplex PCR. The sample contains fewer than 50,000 clones, around 85% of which appear only once. This chain links TRBV27 with TRBJ2-4, with D unresolved. Sequences were derived from PBMCs, sampled before anti-PD-1 treatment. The TCR originated in a human donor with basal cell carcinoma. In DNA, the CDR3 is TGTGCCAGCAGTTTCTCCCAGGAAAACATTCAGTACTTC. Translated: CASSFSQENIQYF.